One sample yielded the 23 T cell receptor beta chains listed below, sequenced in a study of blood T cell repertoires in COVID-19. The protocol was immunoSEQ multiplex PCR, while the TCRdb copy is restricted to in-frame clones and leaves out a portion. This sample carries some 430,000 clones, roughly 88% of them seen once, and the ten largest clones take 0.6%. Sample: PBMCs or T cells enriched from blood (not recorded which). Receptors were obtained from a man between 18 and 35 years old who had recovered from COVID-19.

The chain combines TRBV30 with TRBJ1-1; tentatively, D is TRBD1 (5 bases). Looked up from germline, CDR1 is GTSNPN and CDR2 is SVGIG (reference sequence). This CDR3 has 10 amino acids. V was clipped by 4 bases and J by 6 bases, with 6 bases between them. The CDR3, as DNA: TGTGCCTGGAAAGGGGCTGAAGCTTTCTTT. Translating gives CAWKGAEAFF.

This clone was seen a single time. The CDR3 reads CASMATSGRAFGNEQFF. Written as DNA, the CDR3 is TGTGCCAGTATGGCGACTAGCGGGAGGGCCTTTGGCAATGAGCAGTTCTTC. This chain uses TRBV19 with TRBJ2-1; 14 nucleotides match TRBD2. The germline gives CDR1 LNHDA, CDR2 SQIVND (reference sequence). V dropped 7 bases and J dropped 6; count of bases not matched to a gene: 11. This CDR3 is 17 amino acids long.

Here the CDR3 DNA reads TGTGCCAGCGGATCCGGGGGGCGTTCTGAAGCTTTCTTT. It encodes CASGSGGRSEAFF. This chain uses TRBV6-5 with TRBJ1-1, with a tentative D call TRBD1 (6 bases). This CDR3 is built from 13 residues. With 8 bases removed from V and 6 bases from J, the gap between germline ends came to 16 bases. The germline gives CDR1 MNHEY, CDR2 SVGAGI.

Only one count was recorded for this clone. The chain joins TRBV30 to TRBJ2-2; D might be TRBD2 (5 bases). The germline V gene encodes CDR1 GTSNPN and CDR2 SVGIG (reference sequence). The CDR3 is 17 residues long. V was pared by 2 bases and J by 2 bases, with 18 bases between. This chain's CDR3 is CAWSKDSTNRNTGELFF. The DNA of the CDR3 is TGTGCCTGGAGTAAGGACTCGACGAATAGAAACACCGGGGAGCTGTTTTTT.

The chain combines TRBV28 with TRBJ2-3; D not resolved. V lost 5 bases to trimming and J lost 5 bases, with 11 bases between them. CDR1 and CDR2 (germline): MDHEN, SYDVKM. The CDR3 sequence is 13 residues long. CDR3 nucleotide sequence: TGTGCCAGCAGTACCCCCCTCGGAGATACGCAGTATTTT. Protein sequence: CASSTPLGDTQYF.

This chain joins TRBV15 and TRBJ1-1, with a weak D call TRBD1 (5 bases). The CDR3 runs to 16 residues. Germline CDR1 reads LNHNV; CDR2 reads YYDKDF (reference sequence). Trimming took off 4 bases at V and 1 base at J, with 16 bases between the two ends. The CDR3 reads CATSTRTKTENTEAFF. The CDR3 coding sequence is TGTGCCACCAGCACCAGGACGAAGACAGAGAACACTGAAGCTTTCTTT. The full variable domain, with the rest looked up from reference TRBV15 and TRBJ1-1, is DAMVIQNPRYQVTQFGKPVTLSCSQTLNHNVMYWYQQKSSQAPKLLFHYYDKDFNNEADTPDNFQSRRPNTSFCFLDIRSPGLGDTAMYLCATSTRTKTENTEAFFGQGTRLTVV.

This clone was observed a handful of times. V usage is TRBV7-9 and J usage is TRBJ2-7; tentatively, D is TRBD2 (6 bases). The germline CDR1 and CDR2 sequences are SEHNR and FQNEAQ (reference sequence). This CDR3 spans 13 amino acids. V shed 5 bases and J shed 3 bases, with 11 bases lying between them. CDR3 residues: CASSPPGDYEQYF. CDR3 coding DNA: TGTGCCAGCAGCCCACCGGGGGACTACGAGCAGTACTTC.

This chain joins TRBV2 and TRBJ1-2; D perhaps matches TRBD1 (6 bases). Germline values: CDR1 SNHLY, CDR2 FYNNEI. V shed 6 bases and J shed 6 bases, with 17 bases lying between them. CDR3 length equals 14 residues. CDR3 bases: TGTGCCAGCAGAGAAACCAAAACAGGGCATGGCTACACCTTC. Translation gives CASRETKTGHGYTF.

The chain links TRBV7-2 to TRBJ1-2, with 7 bases that match TRBD1. The V gene end was trimmed by 6 bases and the J gene end by 4 bases; junction bases not matched to a gene: 5. In germline, CDR1 is SGHTA, CDR2 FQGNSA. CDR3 size: 13 residues. CDR3 protein: CASRRTGSYGYTF. CDR3 sequence (DNA): TGTGCCAGCAGAAGGACAGGTTCCTATGGCTACACCTTC.

The chain joins TRBV19 to TRBJ1-2, with 10 bases matching TRBD1. This CDR3 has 16 residues. Unmatched junction bases numbered 14, after V lost 6 bases and J lost 7 bases. From germline, CDR1 is LNHDA and CDR2 SQIVND (reference sequence). The CDR3: CASRTLAGTGVGGYTF. CDR3 bases: TGTGCCAGTAGAACCCTCGCCGGGACAGGGGTCGGTGGCTACACCTTC.

CDR3 amino acids: CATSRRAGGDFYEQYF. The DNA for the CDR3 is TGTGCCACCAGCCGTCGAGCGGGAGGGGACTTCTACGAGCAGTACTTC. The chain joins TRBV15 to TRBJ2-7, with 10 bases fitting TRBD2. V was pared by 5 bases and J by 3 bases, with 10 bases of the junction left unmatched. Germline lookup yields CDR1 LNHNV and CDR2 YYDKDF (reference sequence). The CDR3 contains 16 residues. Supplemented by reference TRBV15 and TRBJ2-7, the full variable domain reads DAMVIQNPRYQVTQFGKPVTLSCSQTLNHNVMYWYQQKSSQAPKLLFHYYDKDFNNEADTPDNFQSRRPNTSFCFLDIRSPGLGDTAMYLCATSRRAGGDFYEQYFGPGTRLTVT.

The J gene is TRBJ2-1, the V gene TRBV6-2 or TRBV6-3; a possible D gene is TRBD1 (5 bases). Trimming stripped 4 bases from V and 8 bases from J, with 12 bases between. Per germline, CDR1 MNHEY and CDR2 SVGEGT. The CDR3 is 13 residues long. CDR3 amino acids: CASSFRAVDEQFF. The CDR3 DNA is TGTGCCAGCAGTTTCAGGGCGGTCGATGAGCAGTTCTTC.

V is TRBV18 and J is TRBJ1-3; the D gene is possibly TRBD1 (6 bases). Per the germline V gene, CDR1 is KGHSH and CDR2 is LQKENI. The CDR3 spans 15 residues. Trimming shortened V by 6 bases and J by 0 bases, and 12 bases separated the two germline ends. CDR3 nucleotides: TGTGCCAGCTCCCAACAGGGTGACTCTGGAAACACCATATATTTT. Protein product: CASSQQGDSGNTIYF.

The chain carries TRBV28 and TRBJ1-1, with D perhaps matching TRBD1 (5 bases). Between the trimmed V and J ends, which lost 6 bases and 3 bases, there was a span of 17 bases. Germline lookup yields CDR1 MDHEN and CDR2 SYDVKM. The CDR3 has 15 residues. Here the CDR3 reads CASSRPGGWDTEAFF. DNA of the CDR3: TGTGCCAGCAGCCGCCCGGGGGGGTGGGACACTGAAGCTTTCTTT.

This clone was seen a handful of times. The CDR3 sequence is CASSENRAGNTIYF. CDR3 DNA: TGTGCCAGCAGTGAGAACAGGGCAGGAAACACCATATATTTT. The J gene is TRBJ1-3, the V gene TRBV2, with D tentatively TRBD1 (6 bases). CDR1 is SNHLY and CDR2 is FYNNEI in the germline V gene. The CDR3 has 14 amino acids. The V end was cut by 3 bases, the J end by 4 bases, with 10 bases between.

This rearrangement joins TRBV7-9 to TRBJ1-2; 7 bases map to TRBD1. Trimming cost V 1 base and J 8 bases; bases outside gene matches: 4. The germline V gene has CDR1 SEHNR and CDR2 FQNEAQ (reference sequence). The CDR3 is 13 residues long. This chain's CDR3 is CASSLEGGNGYTF. CDR3 nucleotides: TGTGCCAGCAGCTTAGAAGGGGGCAACGGCTACACCTTC.

The genes are TRBV19 and TRBJ1-6; TRBD1 might be the D (5 bases). This CDR3 spans 14 amino acids. CDR1 and CDR2 from the germline V gene are LNHDA and SQIVND (reference sequence). V was clipped by 1 base and J by 7 bases, with 8 bases between them. The CDR3 region is CASSIAQGNSPLHF. DNA of the CDR3: TGTGCCAGTAGTATAGCTCAGGGAAATTCACCCCTCCACTTT. Variable domain in full (rest from reference TRBV19 and TRBJ1-6): DGGITQSPKYLFRKEGQNVTLSCEQNLNHDAMYWYRQDPGQGLRLIYYSQIVNDFQKGDIAEGYSVSREKKESFPLTVTSAQKNPTAFYLCASSIAQGNSPLHFGNGTRLTVT.

Notes on this clone: Germline and junction disagree at one end, which may indicate a read error. The chain has TRBV4-1 and TRBJ1-6; 7 bases agree with TRBD1. The CDR3 runs to 14 residues. Germline V CDR1 and CDR2: MGHRA, YSYEKL. CDR3 amino acids: CTSSQDTGVSPLHF. The CDR3 region has the DNA TGCACCAGCAGCCAAGACACAGGGGTTTCACCCCTCCACTTT.

The chain combines TRBV7-9 with TRBJ2-7; 8 nucleotides align to TRBD1. The V gene's germline CDR1 is SEHNR and CDR2 FQNEAQ (reference sequence). The CDR3 is 13 residues long. V was clipped by 7 bases and J by 5 bases; unmatched bases: 7. CDR3 sequence reads: CASTRSGGDEQYF. The CDR3 bases are TGTGCCAGCACCCGATCAGGGGGCGACGAGCAGTACTTC.

The V and J genes are TRBV5-1 and TRBJ2-5, with TRBD2 matching over 11 bases. The CDR3 is 16 residues long. CDR1 SGHRS and CDR2 YFSETQ come from the germline V gene. Losses at the gene ends were 2 bases for V and 3 bases for J; bases not matched to a gene: 6. The CDR3 here is CASSFTSGGSEETQYF. The CDR3 nucleotides read TGCGCCAGCAGCTTTACTAGCGGGGGCTCGGAAGAGACCCAGTACTTC.

The chain couples TRBV13 to TRBJ2-5, with D possibly TRBD2 on 8 matching bases. The CDR3 runs 17 residues. The ends were cut back, 5 bases at V and 5 bases at J, with 24 bases in the middle. Germline V gene sequence: CDR1 PRHDT, CDR2 FYEKMQ (reference sequence). In nucleotides, the CDR3 is TGTGCCAGCAGCACCCAAGGGGGCGGGAGGATCGGGGAGACCCAGTACTTC. Translated: CASSTQGGGRIGETQYF.

This clone was picked up one time. The CDR3 DNA follows: TGTGCCAGCAGTCTCCCTGGGGCAGGGCACACCTTC. This sequence encodes CASSLPGAGHTF. V is TRBV7-6 and J is TRBJ1-2, with D possibly matching TRBD1 (5 bases). V was cut by 6 bases and J by 12 bases, with 17 bases left in between. Per the germline V gene, CDR1 is SGHVS and CDR2 is FNYEAQ. The CDR3 is 12 residues long.

V is TRBV2 and J is TRBJ1-4, with a tentative D call TRBD1 (6 bases). V was trimmed by 6 bases and J by 13 bases, leaving 21 bases between them. Looked up from germline, CDR1 is SNHLY and CDR2 is FYNNEI. This CDR3 has 14 residues. Here the CDR3 DNA reads TGTGCCAGCAGCGGCTACAGGGCAGTGGCCCTACTGTTTTTT. It yields the protein CASSGYRAVALLFF. Full variable domain (remainder filled in from reference TRBV2 and TRBJ1-4): EPEVTQTPSHQVTQMGQEVILRCVPISNHLYFYWYRQILGQKVEFLVSFYNNEISEKSEIFDDQFSVERPDGSNFTLKIRSTKLEDSAMYFCASSGYRAVALLFFGSGTQLSVL.